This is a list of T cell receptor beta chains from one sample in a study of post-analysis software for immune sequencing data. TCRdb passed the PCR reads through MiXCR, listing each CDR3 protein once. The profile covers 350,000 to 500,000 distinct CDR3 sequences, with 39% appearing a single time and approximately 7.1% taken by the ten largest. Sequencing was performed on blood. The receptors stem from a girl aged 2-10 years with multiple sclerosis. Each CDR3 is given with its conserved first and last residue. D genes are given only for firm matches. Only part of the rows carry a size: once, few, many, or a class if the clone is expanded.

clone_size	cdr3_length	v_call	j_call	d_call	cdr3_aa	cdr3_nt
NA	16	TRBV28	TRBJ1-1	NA	CASSLPTWRAGTEAFF	TGTGCCAGCAGTCTCCCCACGTGGCGGGCGGGGACTGAAGCTTTCTTT
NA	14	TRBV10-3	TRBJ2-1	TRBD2	CACTGAGAYNEQFF	TGTGCCTGCACAGGAGCGGGGGCCTACAATGAGCAGTTCTTC
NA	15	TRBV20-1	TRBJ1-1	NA	CSARDQPGLMTEAFF	TGCAGTGCTAGAGATCAACCGGGGCTTATGACTGAAGCTTTCTTT
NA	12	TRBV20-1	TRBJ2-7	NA	CSARGPAGEQYF	TGCAGTGCGCGCGGCCCTGCCGGGGAGCAGTACTTC
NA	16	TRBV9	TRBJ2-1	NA	CASSVVGRGAYNEQFF	TGTGCCAGCAGCGTAGTGGGCAGGGGCGCCTACAATGAGCAGTTCTTC
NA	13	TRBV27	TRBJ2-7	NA	CASSFGSIAEQYF	TGTGCCAGCAGTTTCGGATCCATTGCCGAGCAGTACTTC
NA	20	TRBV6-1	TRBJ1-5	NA	CASPGGSGVNERDSNQPQHF	TGTGCCAGCCCTGGAGGATCAGGGGTGAACGAGCGGGATAGCAATCAGCCCCAGCATTTT
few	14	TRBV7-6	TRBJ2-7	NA	CASSSRGNTYEQYF	TGTGCCAGCAGCTCCAGGGGCAATACCTACGAGCAGTACTTC
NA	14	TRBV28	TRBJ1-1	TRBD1	CASSTGQGFLEAFF	TGTGCCAGCAGTACGGGACAGGGGTTTTTGGAAGCTTTCTTT
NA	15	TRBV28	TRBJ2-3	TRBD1	CASSLRQGATDTQYF	TGTGCCAGCAGCCTCCGGCAGGGGGCTACAGATACGCAGTATTTT
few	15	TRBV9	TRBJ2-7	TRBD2	CASSETSVDPYEQYF	TGTGCCAGCAGCGAGACTAGCGTCGATCCCTACGAGCAGTACTTC
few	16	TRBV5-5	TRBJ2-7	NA	CASSLIGGGTGYEQYF	TGTGCCAGCAGCTTGATTGGGGGTGGAACGGGTTACGAGCAGTACTTC
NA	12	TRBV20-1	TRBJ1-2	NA	CSGTLHNYGHTF	TGCAGCGGGACACTGCATAACTATGGCCACACCTTC
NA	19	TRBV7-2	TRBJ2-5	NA	CASSLASGLSLAVMETQYF	TGCGCCAGCAGCTTAGCAAGCGGACTGTCGTTAGCGGTTATGGAGACCCAGTACTTC
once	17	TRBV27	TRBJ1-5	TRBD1	CASSPYPTGNRNQPQHF	TGTGCCAGCAGTCCCTACCCGACAGGGAATCGCAATCAGCCCCAGCATTTT
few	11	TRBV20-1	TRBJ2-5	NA	CSALGQETQYF	TGCAGTGCCCTAGGCCAAGAGACCCAGTACTTC
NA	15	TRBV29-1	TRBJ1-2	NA	CSVEDWTPLNYGYTF	TGCAGCGTTGAAGATTGGACACCTCTTAACTATGGCTACACCTTC
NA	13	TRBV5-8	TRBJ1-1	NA	CASSFAGRTEAFF	TGTGCCAGCAGCTTCGCAGGGCGGACTGAAGCTTTCTTT
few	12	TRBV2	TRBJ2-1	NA	CASSGPSGEQFF	TGTGCCAGCAGTGGACCTAGTGGGGAGCAGTTCTTC
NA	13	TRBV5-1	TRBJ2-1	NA	CASSPAVDNEQFF	TGCGCCAGCAGCCCGGCGGTGGACAATGAGCAGTTCTTC
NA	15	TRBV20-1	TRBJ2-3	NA	CSARASGGGGDTQYF	TGCAGTGCTAGAGCATCGGGCGGAGGGGGGGATACGCAGTATTTT
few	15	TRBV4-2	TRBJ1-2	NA	CASSQRGVGADGYTF	TGTGCCAGCAGCCAGAGGGGGGTCGGTGCGGATGGCTACACCTTC
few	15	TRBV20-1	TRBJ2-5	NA	CSARRPRGIRETQYF	TGCAGTGCTAGAAGGCCGAGGGGGATTCGGGAGACCCAGTACTTC
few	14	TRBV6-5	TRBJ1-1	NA	CASSYSPGNTEAFF	TGTGCCAGCAGTTACTCTCCAGGGAACACTGAAGCTTTCTTT
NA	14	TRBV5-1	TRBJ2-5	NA	CASSFLQGRETQYF	TGCGCCAGCAGCTTTCTACAGGGAAGAGAGACCCAGTACTTC
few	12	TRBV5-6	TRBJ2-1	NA	CASRRVHNEQFF	TGTGCCAGCAGGAGGGTACACAATGAGCAGTTCTTC